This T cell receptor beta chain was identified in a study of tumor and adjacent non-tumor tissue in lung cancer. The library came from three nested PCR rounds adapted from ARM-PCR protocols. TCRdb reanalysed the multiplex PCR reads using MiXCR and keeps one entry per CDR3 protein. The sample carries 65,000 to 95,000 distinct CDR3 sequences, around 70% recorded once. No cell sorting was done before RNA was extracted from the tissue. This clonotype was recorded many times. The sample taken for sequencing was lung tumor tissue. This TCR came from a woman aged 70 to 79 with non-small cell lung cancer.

CDR3 nucleotide sequence: TGTGCCAGCTCACCCCAAAGCGGATTAACCTACGAGCAGTACTTC. Translated: CASSPQSGLTYEQYF. The chain is built from TRBV18 and TRBJ2-7; TRBD2 is a possible D gene (5 bases). Trimming took 3 bases from V and 2 from J, leaving 14 bases between them. This CDR3 has 15 amino acids. The germline V gene has CDR1 KGHSH and CDR2 LQKENI. The entire variable domain, with the rest obtained from reference TRBV18 and TRBJ2-7, is as follows: NAGVMQNPRHLVRRRGQEARLRCSPMKGHSHVYWYRQLPEEGLKFMVYLQKENIIDESGMPKERFSAEFPKEGPSILRIQQVVRGDSAAYFCASSPQSGLTYEQYFGPGTRLTVT.